Listed here is a single T cell receptor beta chain. Per the study methods: From reference gene primer amplification, estimates of nucleated cell counts were derived. Sequenced by immunoSEQ multiplex PCR; TCRdb stores in-frame clones only, minus some. V and J calls and clone size are copied from that table; D and trimming were computed from the DNA. The profile shows under 200,000 clones, over 75% of them singletons. The sample is drawn from a study of blood T cell repertoires in COVID-19. Study context: Donors in the United States, Italy and Spain gave samples during acute or convalescent COVID-19. T cells, B-cell-depleted T cells, or PBMCs provided the cDNA or gDNA that served as material.

The CDR3 contains 15 residues. In germline, CDR1 is SGHTA, CDR2 FQGNSA. The V end lost 5 bases, the J end lost 3 bases, and 14 bases lay between the germline ends. The rearrangement joins TRBV7-2 to TRBJ2-1, with D tentatively TRBD1 (5 bases). This TCR was sampled from a man aged 45-60 years with acute or convalescent COVID-19. Source material: peripheral blood. The CDR3, as DNA: TGTGCCAGCAGCGCGACAGCCCCTATCTACAATGAGCAGTTCTTC. Protein sequence: CASSATAPIYNEQFF.